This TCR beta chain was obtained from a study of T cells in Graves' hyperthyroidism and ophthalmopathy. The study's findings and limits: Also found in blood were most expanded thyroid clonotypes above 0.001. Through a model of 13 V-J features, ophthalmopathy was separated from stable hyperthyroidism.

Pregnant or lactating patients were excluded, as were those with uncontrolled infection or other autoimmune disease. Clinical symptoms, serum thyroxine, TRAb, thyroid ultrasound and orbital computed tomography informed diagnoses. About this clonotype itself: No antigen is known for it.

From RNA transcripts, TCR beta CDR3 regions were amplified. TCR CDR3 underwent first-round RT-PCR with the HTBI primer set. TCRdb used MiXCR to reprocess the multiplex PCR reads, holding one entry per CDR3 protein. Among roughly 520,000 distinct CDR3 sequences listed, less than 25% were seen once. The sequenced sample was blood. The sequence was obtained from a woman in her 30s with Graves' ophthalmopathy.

The CDR3 nucleotides read TGTGCCAGCACTCAAGGGGGGGTTCAGCCCCAGCATTTT. Translating it yields CASTQGGVQPQHF. V usage is TRBV2 and J usage is TRBJ1-5, with D possibly TRBD1 on 6 matching bases. This CDR3 comprises 13 residues. Germline CDR1 SNHLY, CDR2 FYNNEI. V lost 7 bases and J 6 bases, leaving 13 bases between the germline ends.